Listed below are T cell receptor beta chains from one sample, sequenced in a study of blood T cell repertoires in COVID-19. Generated by immunoSEQ multiplex PCR, the TCRdb table keeps only in-frame clones and is missing some. The sample comprises more than 150,000 clones, around nine tenths of which are singletons, and about 2.6% rests with the top ten. The source material was peripheral blood. All receptors derive from a middle-aged man with active or convalescent COVID-19. CDR3s include the opening cysteine and the closing phenylalanine or tryptophan. A D gene is named only where the DNA matches it firmly. Size tells how often a clone was seen (once, few, many) or the class of an expanded clone, and some rows leave it out.

j_gene: TRBJ1-5
v_gene: TRBV6-1
abundance: once
d_gene: -
CDR3nt: TGTGCCAGCAGTGACCCCTTACAGGTGAATCAGCCCCAGCATTTT
CDR3aa: CASSDPLQVNQPQHF

j_gene: TRBJ1-3
v_gene: TRBV19
abundance: -
d_gene: -
CDR3nt: TGTGCCAGTAGTCCTCGACAGGATCAGGCTGGAAACACCATATATTTT
CDR3aa: CASSPRQDQAGNTIYF

j_gene: TRBJ1-5
v_gene: TRBV3-1/TRBV3-2
abundance: -
d_gene: -
CDR3nt: TGTGCCAGCAGCCAACAGGGCAATCAGCCCCAGCATTTT
CDR3aa: CASSQQGNQPQHF

j_gene: TRBJ2-7
v_gene: TRBV5-4
abundance: once
d_gene: TRBD1
CDR3nt: TGTGCCAGCACCCGGACAGGTACGGACGAGCAGTACTTC
CDR3aa: CASTRTGTDEQYF

j_gene: TRBJ1-6
v_gene: TRBV7-8
abundance: -
d_gene: TRBD1
CDR3nt: TGTGCCAGCAGCGACACAGGGACAGGGGGGAATTCACCCCTCCACTTT
CDR3aa: CASSDTGTGGNSPLHF

j_gene: TRBJ1-2
v_gene: TRBV5-6
abundance: -
d_gene: -
CDR3nt: TGTGCCAGCAGCTTGGACAGGGAAGGCTATGGCTACACCTTC
CDR3aa: CASSLDREGYGYTF

j_gene: TRBJ2-7
v_gene: TRBV6-5
abundance: -
d_gene: -
CDR3nt: TGTGCCAGCAGTCCCTTACAGGGTGGATCCGAGCAGTACTTC
CDR3aa: CASSPLQGGSEQYF

j_gene: TRBJ1-6
v_gene: TRBV30
abundance: -
d_gene: -
CDR3nt: TGTGCCTGGAAAGCTTTCCCGGGTAATTCACCCCTCCACTTT
CDR3aa: CAWKAFPGNSPLHF

j_gene: TRBJ1-6
v_gene: TRBV19
abundance: -
d_gene: -
CDR3nt: TGTGCCAGTCGACCCACAGGGTCTGGCAATTCACCCCTCCACTTT
CDR3aa: CASRPTGSGNSPLHF

j_gene: TRBJ1-6
v_gene: TRBV5-6
abundance: -
d_gene: -
CDR3nt: TGTGCCAGCAGCTTCGGGGGGCCCAATTCACCCCTCCACTTT
CDR3aa: CASSFGGPNSPLHF

j_gene: TRBJ2-5
v_gene: TRBV6-5
abundance: -
d_gene: -
CDR3nt: TGTGCCAGCAGGCCGGGACACAAACAAGAGACCCAGTACTTC
CDR3aa: CASRPGHKQETQYF

j_gene: TRBJ2-1
v_gene: TRBV7-2
abundance: -
d_gene: -
CDR3nt: TGTGCCAGCAGCTTAGGGAGGGATGAGCAGTTCTTC
CDR3aa: CASSLGRDEQFF

j_gene: TRBJ1-2
v_gene: TRBV19
abundance: -
d_gene: TRBD1
CDR3nt: TGTGCCAGTAAGTGGACAGGGGAGGCCTTC
CDR3aa: CASKWTGEAF

j_gene: TRBJ2-2
v_gene: TRBV18
abundance: once
d_gene: -
CDR3nt: TGTGCCAGCTCACCAACGCTCGACATTCCGAACACCGGGGAGCTGTTTTTT
CDR3aa: CASSPTLDIPNTGELFF

j_gene: TRBJ2-3
v_gene: TRBV20-1
abundance: -
d_gene: -
CDR3nt: TGCAGTGCTAGTAAGGGCGGGGAGTTCACAGATACGCAGTATTTT
CDR3aa: CSASKGGEFTDTQYF

j_gene: TRBJ1-2
v_gene: TRBV10-3
abundance: -
d_gene: TRBD1
CDR3nt: TGTGCCATCAGTGAGCGACAGGGAGTGGCTAACTATGGCTACACCTTC
CDR3aa: CAISERQGVANYGYTF

j_gene: TRBJ2-5
v_gene: TRBV9
abundance: -
d_gene: TRBD2
CDR3nt: TGTGCCAGCAGCGTAGAGGCTAGCGGGGATGAGACCCAGTACTTC
CDR3aa: CASSVEASGDETQYF

j_gene: TRBJ2-1
v_gene: TRBV5-1
abundance: -
d_gene: -
CDR3nt: TGCGCCAGCAGCTCAGGGCCAAACAATGAGCAGTTCTTC
CDR3aa: CASSSGPNNEQFF

j_gene: TRBJ1-1
v_gene: TRBV5-4
abundance: once
d_gene: -
CDR3nt: TGTGCCAGCAGCGGCTTAGGGGAAGTGGTAAATGGAGCTTTCTTT
CDR3aa: CASSGLGEVVNGAFF

j_gene: TRBJ2-7
v_gene: TRBV5-8
abundance: -
d_gene: -
CDR3nt: TGTGCCAGCAGCCAACACAGATACGAGCAGTACTTC
CDR3aa: CASSQHRYEQYF

j_gene: TRBJ2-7
v_gene: TRBV6-1
abundance: -
d_gene: -
CDR3nt: TGTGCCAGCAGTGATCCCGGCGGCGAGCAGTACTTC
CDR3aa: CASSDPGGEQYF

j_gene: TRBJ2-2
v_gene: TRBV9
abundance: few
d_gene: TRBD2
CDR3nt: TGTGCCAGCAGCATAAGCCCCGGGACTAGGGTGGACGGGGAGCTGTTTTTT
CDR3aa: CASSISPGTRVDGELFF

j_gene: TRBJ1-4
v_gene: TRBV25-1
abundance: -
d_gene: -
CDR3nt: TGTGCCAGCAGTTCGGGGGTTGGTGAAAAACTGTTTTTT
CDR3aa: CASSSGVGEKLFF

j_gene: TRBJ1-4
v_gene: TRBV10-1
abundance: -
d_gene: -
CDR3nt: TGCGCCAGCAGGGTGGACATCACACTGTTTTTT
CDR3aa: CASRVDITLFF

j_gene: TRBJ1-2
v_gene: TRBV5-1
abundance: -
d_gene: TRBD1
CDR3nt: TGCGCCAGCAGCACGAGGGACAGGGAGGGAGAAGGCTACACCTTC
CDR3aa: CASSTRDREGEGYTF

j_gene: TRBJ2-1
v_gene: TRBV29-1
abundance: -
d_gene: -
CDR3nt: TGCAGCGTTGAAGAATACAGGGGACTTTACAATGAGCAGTTCTTC
CDR3aa: CSVEEYRGLYNEQFF

j_gene: TRBJ2-1
v_gene: TRBV5-1
abundance: -
d_gene: -
CDR3nt: TGCGCCAGCAGCTTGGAAGGGGCGTACAATGAGCAGTTCTTC
CDR3aa: CASSLEGAYNEQFF

j_gene: TRBJ2-7
v_gene: TRBV10-3
abundance: -
d_gene: TRBD2
CDR3nt: TGTGCCATCAGCCCTTGGGCGGGGGGTTCCTACGAGCAGTACTTC
CDR3aa: CAISPWAGGSYEQYF

j_gene: TRBJ2-6
v_gene: TRBV7-3
abundance: -
d_gene: -
CDR3nt: TGTGCCAGCAGGCGGTCCGGGACACCTGGGGCCAACGTCCTGACTTTC
CDR3aa: CASRRSGTPGANVLTF

j_gene: TRBJ1-1
v_gene: TRBV5-1
abundance: -
d_gene: TRBD1
CDR3nt: TGCGCCAGCAGCTTGGACAGGGGGACTGAAGCTTTCTTT
CDR3aa: CASSLDRGTEAFF

j_gene: TRBJ1-5
v_gene: TRBV7-2
abundance: -
d_gene: TRBD1
CDR3nt: TGTGCCAGCAGCCAAGGACAGGTCAATCAGCCCCAGCATTTT
CDR3aa: CASSQGQVNQPQHF

j_gene: TRBJ1-3
v_gene: TRBV10-2
abundance: once
d_gene: TRBD1
CDR3nt: TGCGCCAGCAGTGGGACAGGGGCTGGAAACACCATATATTTT
CDR3aa: CASSGTGAGNTIYF

j_gene: TRBJ1-5
v_gene: TRBV2
abundance: -
d_gene: -
CDR3nt: TGTGCCAGCAGTGACTTTCAGGGATCGTATTTT
CDR3aa: CASSDFQGSYF

j_gene: TRBJ2-7
v_gene: TRBV7-8
abundance: -
d_gene: -
CDR3nt: TGTGCCAGCAGCTTAGGGCGCGGGGAGCAGTACTTC
CDR3aa: CASSLGRGEQYF

j_gene: TRBJ1-1
v_gene: TRBV18
abundance: -
d_gene: -
CDR3nt: TGTGCCAGCTCACCGCCAGGGTCGGTTGAAGCTTTCTTT
CDR3aa: CASSPPGSVEAFF

j_gene: TRBJ2-2
v_gene: TRBV4-3
abundance: -
d_gene: TRBD1
CDR3nt: TGCGCCAGCAGCCAAGGGGGGACAGGGAAGCTGGTGGAGCTGTTTTTT
CDR3aa: CASSQGGTGKLVELFF

j_gene: TRBJ2-3
v_gene: TRBV13
abundance: -
d_gene: TRBD1
CDR3nt: TGTGCCAGCAGCTCCCGAAGACAGGGTAGAGATACGCAGTATTTT
CDR3aa: CASSSRRQGRDTQYF

j_gene: TRBJ2-3
v_gene: TRBV27
abundance: -
d_gene: -
CDR3nt: TGTGCCAGCAGTTTACGAGGCGCAGATACGCAGTATTTT
CDR3aa: CASSLRGADTQYF

j_gene: TRBJ2-1
v_gene: TRBV5-4
abundance: -
d_gene: TRBD2
CDR3nt: TGTGCCAGCAGCCCGGGACTAGCGGGGGTAAAGTTCTTC
CDR3aa: CASSPGLAGVKFF

j_gene: TRBJ2-2
v_gene: TRBV10-3
abundance: -
d_gene: -
CDR3nt: TGTGCCATCAGTGACAAGCTTGCGAACACCGGGGAGCTGTTTTTT
CDR3aa: CAISDKLANTGELFF

j_gene: TRBJ1-6
v_gene: TRBV5-1
abundance: -
d_gene: -
CDR3nt: TGCGCCAGCAGCTTGGCCGGCCCGGGGGGTAATTCACCCCTCCACTTT
CDR3aa: CASSLAGPGGNSPLHF

j_gene: TRBJ2-7
v_gene: TRBV30
abundance: few
d_gene: TRBD1
CDR3nt: TGTGCCTGGAGTCGACAGGGGCCCTACGAGCAGTACTTC
CDR3aa: CAWSRQGPYEQYF

j_gene: TRBJ1-5
v_gene: TRBV28
abundance: -
d_gene: TRBD1
CDR3nt: TGTGCCAGCACTCCGGGACAGGGGGCGCGTAGGCCCCAGCATTTT
CDR3aa: CASTPGQGARRPQHF

j_gene: TRBJ1-2
v_gene: TRBV7-9
abundance: -
d_gene: -
CDR3nt: TGTGCCAGCAGCTTAACGGCCGGGGGAACCTATGGCTACACCTTC
CDR3aa: CASSLTAGGTYGYTF

j_gene: TRBJ2-5
v_gene: TRBV5-4
abundance: -
d_gene: -
CDR3nt: TGTGCCAGCAGGCCGCGGGACCGCCCTCAAGAGACCCAGTACTTC
CDR3aa: CASRPRDRPQETQYF

j_gene: TRBJ2-7
v_gene: TRBV1
abundance: -
d_gene: -
CDR3nt: TGCACCAGCAGCCAAACGGGACTAGCGGGGGTTCTGTACGGCTCCTACGAGCAGTACTTC
CDR3aa: CTSSQTGLAGVLYGSYEQYF

j_gene: TRBJ2-7
v_gene: TRBV7-9
abundance: -
d_gene: TRBD1
CDR3nt: TGTGCCAGCAGCTCCCGGGACAGTACCTACGAGCAGTACTTC
CDR3aa: CASSSRDSTYEQYF

j_gene: TRBJ2-1
v_gene: TRBV11-2
abundance: -
d_gene: -
CDR3nt: TGTGCCAGCAGCTTTGAGGGGGTTCTAAACAGTGAGCAGTTCTTC
CDR3aa: CASSFEGVLNSEQFF

j_gene: TRBJ2-3
v_gene: TRBV5-4
abundance: -
d_gene: TRBD2
CDR3nt: TGTGCCAGCAGCTTGTATAGATTAGCGGGGGGCACAGATACGCAGTATTTT
CDR3aa: CASSLYRLAGGTDTQYF

j_gene: TRBJ2-7
v_gene: TRBV5-1
abundance: -
d_gene: TRBD1
CDR3nt: TGCGCCAGCAGCTTGGCCGGGACAGGGACTAACGAGCAGTACTTC
CDR3aa: CASSLAGTGTNEQYF

j_gene: TRBJ1-5
v_gene: TRBV6-2/TRBV6-3
abundance: few
d_gene: TRBD1
CDR3nt: TGTGCCAGCAGTATTTCTGGCGGGACAGGGGGCCAGCCCCAGCATTTT
CDR3aa: CASSISGGTGGQPQHF

j_gene: TRBJ1-5
v_gene: TRBV6-5
abundance: -
d_gene: -
CDR3nt: TGTGCCAGCCCTGAGGAGGGGCTAATTCAGCCCCAGCATTTT
CDR3aa: CASPEEGLIQPQHF

j_gene: TRBJ1-2
v_gene: TRBV2
abundance: -
d_gene: -
CDR3nt: TGTGCCAGCAGTGATCGGGTAAATGACTATGGCTACACCTTC
CDR3aa: CASSDRVNDYGYTF

j_gene: TRBJ1-3
v_gene: TRBV5-8
abundance: -
d_gene: -
CDR3nt: TGTGCCAGCAGCTGGGGACACCTGACCTCTGGAAACACCATATATTTT
CDR3aa: CASSWGHLTSGNTIYF